This TCR beta chain is from a study of response to subunit inactivated influenza vaccine. TCRdb re-called the RT-PCR reads with MiXCR, one entry per CDR3 protein. The sample lists fewer than 400,000 distinct CDR3 sequences; 20% to 25% were seen once. The germline V gene encodes CDR1 SGHTA and CDR2 FQGNSA. V trimming: 3 bases; J trimming: 6 bases; junction bases outside the gene matches: 5. This CDR3 contains 15 residues. The genes are TRBV7-2 and TRBJ1-6; the match to TRBD1 covers 7 bases. The receptor was derived from a man between 50 and 75 years old who received an inactivated influenza vaccine. The sequences come from PBMCs from blood, collected less than 22 months after vaccination. The CDR3: CASSFAGGSNSPLHF. CDR3 nucleotides: TGTGCCAGCAGCTTTGCAGGGGGGAGTAATTCACCCCTCCACTTT.